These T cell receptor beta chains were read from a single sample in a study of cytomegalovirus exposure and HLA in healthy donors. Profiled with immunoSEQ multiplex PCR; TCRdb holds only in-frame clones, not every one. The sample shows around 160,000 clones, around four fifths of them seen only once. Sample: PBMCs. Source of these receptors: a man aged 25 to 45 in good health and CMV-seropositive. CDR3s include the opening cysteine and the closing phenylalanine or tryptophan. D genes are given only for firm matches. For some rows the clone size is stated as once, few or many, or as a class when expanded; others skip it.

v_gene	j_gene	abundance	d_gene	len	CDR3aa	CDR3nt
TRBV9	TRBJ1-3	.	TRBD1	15	CASNAGGSSGNTIYF	TGTGCCAGCAATGCAGGGGGCAGCTCTGGAAACACCATATATTTT
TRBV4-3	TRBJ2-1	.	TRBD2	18	CASSQDGTSGGPHNEQFF	TGCGCCAGCAGCCAGGACGGGACTAGCGGGGGCCCTCACAATGAGCAGTTCTTC
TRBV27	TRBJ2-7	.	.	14	CASSFGGRFYEQYF	TGTGCCAGCAGTTTCGGGGGGCGCTTTTACGAGCAGTACTTC
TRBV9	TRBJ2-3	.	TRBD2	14	CASSVSGGTDTQYF	TGTGCCAGCAGCGTTAGCGGGGGCACAGATACGCAGTATTTT
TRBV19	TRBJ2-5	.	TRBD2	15	CASRTSGTHAETQYF	TGTGCCAGTAGGACTAGCGGGACCCATGCGGAGACCCAGTACTTC
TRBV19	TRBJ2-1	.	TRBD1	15	CASSIGDSTYNEQFF	TGTGCCAGTAGTATAGGGGACAGTACCTACAATGAGCAGTTCTTC
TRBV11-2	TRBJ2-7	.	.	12	CASSFDSYEQYF	TGTGCCAGCAGCTTCGACAGCTACGAGCAGTACTTC
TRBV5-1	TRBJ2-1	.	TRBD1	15	CASSPGQGSLNEQFF	TGCGCCAGCAGCCCGGGACAGGGTAGTTTAAATGAGCAGTTCTTC
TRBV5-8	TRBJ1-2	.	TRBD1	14	CASSFDRGSYGYTF	TGTGCCAGCAGCTTCGACAGGGGATCCTATGGCTACACCTTC
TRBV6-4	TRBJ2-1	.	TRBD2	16	CASSDFGGGSYNEQFF	TGTGCCAGCAGTGACTTTGGGGGGGGTTCCTACAATGAGCAGTTCTTC
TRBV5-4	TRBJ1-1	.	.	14	CASSFRGLETEAFF	TGTGCCAGCAGCTTCCGAGGTTTAGAAACTGAAGCTTTCTTT
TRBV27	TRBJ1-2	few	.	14	CASSLAGGIYGYTF	TGTGCCAGCAGTTTGGCGGGTGGTATCTATGGCTACACCTTC
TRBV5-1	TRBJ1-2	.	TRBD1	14	CASSLAGQNYGYTF	TGCGCCAGCAGCTTGGCGGGACAGAACTATGGCTACACCTTC
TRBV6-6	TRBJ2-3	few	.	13	CASSYEVTDTQYF	TGTGCCAGCAGTTACGAGGTCACAGATACGCAGTATTTT
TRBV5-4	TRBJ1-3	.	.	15	CASSLGEVSGNTIYF	TGTGCCAGCAGCTTGGGTGAGGTTTCTGGAAACACCATATATTTT
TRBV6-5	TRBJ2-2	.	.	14	CASSYSDSPRELFF	TGTGCCAGCAGTTACTCCGACAGCCCCCGGGAGCTGTTTTTT
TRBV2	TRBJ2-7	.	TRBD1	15	CASTAGTGIGYEQYF	TGTGCCAGCACCGCCGGGACAGGGATCGGGTACGAGCAGTACTTC
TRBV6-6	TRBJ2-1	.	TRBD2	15	CASSYSAGAYNEQFF	TGTGCCAGCAGTTACTCGGCGGGGGCCTACAATGAGCAGTTCTTC
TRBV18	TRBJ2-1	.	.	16	CASSPQSWTENNEQFF	TGTGCCAGCTCACCGCAATCCTGGACAGAAAACAATGAGCAGTTCTTC
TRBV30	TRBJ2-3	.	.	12	CAWSPGTDTQYF	TGTGCCTGGAGCCCCGGTACAGATACGCAGTATTTT
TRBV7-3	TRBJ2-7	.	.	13	CASYGGHHYEQYF	TGTGCCAGCTATGGGGGCCATCACTACGAGCAGTACTTC
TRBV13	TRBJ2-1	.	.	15	CASSLGDYGYNEQFF	TGTGCCAGCAGCTTAGGGGACTACGGCTACAATGAGCAGTTCTTC
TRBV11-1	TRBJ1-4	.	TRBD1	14	CASSSFGTVEKLFF	TGTGCCAGCAGCTCGTTCGGGACAGTTGAAAAACTGTTTTTT
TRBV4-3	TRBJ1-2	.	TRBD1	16	CASSQRRDRGLGGYTF	TGCGCCAGCAGCCAACGCCGGGACAGGGGGCTTGGAGGCTACACCTTC
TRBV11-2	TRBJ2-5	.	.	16	CASSPSPGYLQETQYF	TGTGCCAGCAGCCCAAGTCCCGGGTACCTACAAGAGACCCAGTACTTC
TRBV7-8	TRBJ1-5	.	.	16	CASGPIGSTSTDTQHF	TGTGCCAGCGGACCGATAGGGAGTACTAGCACAGATACGCAGCATTTT
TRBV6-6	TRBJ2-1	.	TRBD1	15	CASSSGQGAVNEQFF	TGTGCCAGCAGTTCCGGACAGGGGGCGGTCAATGAGCAGTTCTTC
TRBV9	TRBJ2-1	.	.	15	CASSVGQGINNEQFF	TGTGCCAGCAGCGTAGGGCAGGGAATTAACAATGAGCAGTTCTTC
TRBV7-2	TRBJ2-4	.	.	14	CASSLVGLKNIQYF	TGTGCCAGCAGCTTAGTCGGTCTAAAAAACATTCAGTACTTC
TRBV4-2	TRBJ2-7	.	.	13	CASSRSKSYEQYF	TGTGCCAGCAGCCGTTCCAAGAGCTACGAGCAGTACTTC
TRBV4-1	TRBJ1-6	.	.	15	CASSQARGYNSPLHF	TGCGCCAGCAGCCAAGCGAGGGGGTATAATTCACCCCTCCACTTT
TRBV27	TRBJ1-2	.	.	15	CASSLNFNAHYGYTF	TGTGCCAGCAGTCTCAACTTCAACGCCCACTATGGCTACACCTTC
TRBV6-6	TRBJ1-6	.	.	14	CASSAQTGSPTLHF	TGTGCCAGCAGTGCCCAGACAGGATCCCCCACCCTCCACTTT
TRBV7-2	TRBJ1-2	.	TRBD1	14	CASSLDRGTPGYTF	TGTGCCAGCAGCTTGGACAGGGGGACCCCTGGCTACACCTTC
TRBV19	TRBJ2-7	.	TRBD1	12	CASSMGQAEQYF	TGTGCCAGTAGTATGGGACAGGCCGAGCAGTACTTC
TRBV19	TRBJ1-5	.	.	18	CASSIGTDGAISNQPQHF	TGTGCCAGTAGTATCGGAACGGATGGGGCTATTAGCAATCAGCCCCAGCATTTT
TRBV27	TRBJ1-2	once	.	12	CASREGGYGYTF	TGTGCCAGCAGAGAAGGCGGCTATGGCTACACCTTC
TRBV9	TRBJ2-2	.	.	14	CASSDAGAVGELFF	TGTGCCAGCAGCGACGCAGGGGCGGTCGGGGAGCTGTTTTTT
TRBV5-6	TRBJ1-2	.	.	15	CASSFQGLGNYGYTF	TGTGCCAGCAGCTTCCAGGGCCTGGGTAACTATGGCTACACCTTC
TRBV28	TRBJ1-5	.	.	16	CASSFTPWGGNQPQHF	TGTGCCAGCAGTTTCACCCCATGGGGGGGCAATCAGCCCCAGCATTTT
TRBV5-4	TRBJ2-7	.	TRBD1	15	CASSFGQGSSYEQYF	TGTGCCAGCAGCTTCGGACAGGGAAGCTCCTACGAGCAGTACTTC
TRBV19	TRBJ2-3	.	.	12	CASSVPSVAQYF	TGTGCCAGTAGTGTCCCAAGCGTAGCGCAGTATTTT
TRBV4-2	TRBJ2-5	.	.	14	CASSQGQGYETQYF	TGTGCCAGCAGCCAAGGGCAGGGGTACGAGACCCAGTACTTC
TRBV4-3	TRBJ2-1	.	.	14	CASNAKRVYNEQFF	TGCGCCAGCAACGCAAAGCGGGTTTACAATGAGCAGTTCTTC
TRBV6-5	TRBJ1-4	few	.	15	CASSYTPQGNEKLFF	TGTGCCAGCAGTTACACCCCGCAGGGTAATGAAAAACTGTTTTTT
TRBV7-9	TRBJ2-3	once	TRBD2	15	CASSGPLAGEDTQYF	TGTGCCAGCAGCGGGCCGTTGGCGGGGGAAGATACGCAGTATTTT
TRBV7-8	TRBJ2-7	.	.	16	CASSLGGPSESYEQYF	TGTGCCAGCAGCTTAGGGGGGCCGTCTGAATCCTACGAGCAGTACTTC
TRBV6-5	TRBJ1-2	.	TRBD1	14	CASRLDRGNYGYTF	TGTGCCAGCAGACTAGACAGGGGAAACTATGGCTACACCTTC
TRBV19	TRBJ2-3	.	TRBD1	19	CASSIIGTGDPKPTDTQYF	TGTGCCAGTAGTATTATTGGGACAGGGGATCCGAAGCCCACAGATACGCAGTATTTT
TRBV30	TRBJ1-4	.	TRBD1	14	CAWKGDRAREKLFF	TGTGCCTGGAAAGGAGACAGGGCGCGGGAAAAACTGTTTTTT
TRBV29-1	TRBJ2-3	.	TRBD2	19	CSVEGAGWGLAGGEDTQYF	TGCAGCGTTGAGGGGGCGGGGTGGGGACTAGCGGGGGGTGAGGATACGCAGTATTTT
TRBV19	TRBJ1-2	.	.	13	CASSIRDIYGYTF	TGTGCCAGTAGTATCCGGGACATATATGGCTACACCTTC
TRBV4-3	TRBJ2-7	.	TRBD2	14	CASSPGDGGFEQYF	TGCGCCAGCAGCCCCGGGGACGGGGGGTTCGAGCAGTACTTC
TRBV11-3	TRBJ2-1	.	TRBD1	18	CASSPWTLTGDGNNEQFF	TGTGCCAGCAGCCCATGGACCCTGACAGGGGACGGAAACAATGAGCAGTTCTTC
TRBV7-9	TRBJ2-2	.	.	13	CASSFEGAGELFF	TGTGCCAGCAGCTTTGAGGGGGCCGGGGAGCTGTTTTTT